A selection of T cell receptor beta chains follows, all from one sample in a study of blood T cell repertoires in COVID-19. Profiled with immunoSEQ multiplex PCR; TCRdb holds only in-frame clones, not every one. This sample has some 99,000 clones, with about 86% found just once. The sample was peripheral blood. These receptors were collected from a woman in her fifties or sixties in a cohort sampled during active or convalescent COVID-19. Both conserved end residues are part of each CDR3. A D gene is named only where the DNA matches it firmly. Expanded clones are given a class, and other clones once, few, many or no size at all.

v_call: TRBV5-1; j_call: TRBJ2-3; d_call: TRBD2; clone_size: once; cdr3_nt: TGCGCCAGCAGCTTGTTAGCGGGGCTAAGCACAGATACGCAGTATTTT; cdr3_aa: CASSLLAGLSTDTQYF
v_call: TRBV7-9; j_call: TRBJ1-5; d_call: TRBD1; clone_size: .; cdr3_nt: TGTGCCAGCAGCCCTGGACAGGGCGCGTGGACGCCCAATCAGCCCCAGCATTTT; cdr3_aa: CASSPGQGAWTPNQPQHF
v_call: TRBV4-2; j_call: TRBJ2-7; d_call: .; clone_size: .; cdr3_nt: TGTGCCAGCAGCCAAGATTGGTCTAACTACGAGCAGTACTTC; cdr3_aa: CASSQDWSNYEQYF
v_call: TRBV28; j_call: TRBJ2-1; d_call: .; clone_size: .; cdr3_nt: TGTGCCAGCAGTTTAATTGGGAGAAGTCTGCAGTTCTTC; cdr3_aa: CASSLIGRSLQFF
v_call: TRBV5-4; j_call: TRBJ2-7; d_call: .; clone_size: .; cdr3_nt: TGTGCCAGCAGTTCCATCGGGGGCGAGCAGTACTTC; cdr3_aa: CASSSIGGEQYF
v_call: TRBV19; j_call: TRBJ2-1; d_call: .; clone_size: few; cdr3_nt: TGTGCCAGTAGCCCCTTTTCTGCGAGCTCCTACAATGAGCAGTTCTTC; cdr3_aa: CASSPFSASSYNEQFF
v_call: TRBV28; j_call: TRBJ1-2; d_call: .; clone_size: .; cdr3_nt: TGTGCCAGCAGTTCATATGACAGTAACTATGGCTACACCTTC; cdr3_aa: CASSSYDSNYGYTF
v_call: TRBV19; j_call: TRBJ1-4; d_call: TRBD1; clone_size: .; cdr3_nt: TGTGCCAGTAGATCGACAGGGGCCACTAATGAAAAACTGTTTTTT; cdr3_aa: CASRSTGATNEKLFF
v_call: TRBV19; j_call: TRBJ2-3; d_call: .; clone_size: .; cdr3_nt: TGTGCCAGTAGGAGCCTCTCCACAGATACGCAGTATTTT; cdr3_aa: CASRSLSTDTQYF
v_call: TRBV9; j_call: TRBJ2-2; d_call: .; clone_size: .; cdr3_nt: TGTGCCAGCAGCAGGGGGAACACCGGGGAGCTGTTTTTT; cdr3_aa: CASSRGNTGELFF
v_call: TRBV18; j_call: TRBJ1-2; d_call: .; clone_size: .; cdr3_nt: TGTGCCAGCTCCCAAGTAGACGGAGTCTATGGCTACACCTTC; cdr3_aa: CASSQVDGVYGYTF
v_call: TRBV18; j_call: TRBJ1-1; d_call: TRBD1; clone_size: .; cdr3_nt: TGTGCCAGCTCGCAGACAGGGTTGTTGGCTGAAGCTTTCTTT; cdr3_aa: CASSQTGLLAEAFF
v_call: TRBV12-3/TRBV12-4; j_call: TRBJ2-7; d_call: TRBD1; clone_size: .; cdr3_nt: TGTGCCAGCAGGACAGGGGGGGTCTACGAGCAGTACTTC; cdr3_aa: CASRTGGVYEQYF
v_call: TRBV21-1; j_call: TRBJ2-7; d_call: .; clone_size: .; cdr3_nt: TGTGCCAGCAGCAAGGCGGGCGAGCAGTACTTC; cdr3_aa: CASSKAGEQYF
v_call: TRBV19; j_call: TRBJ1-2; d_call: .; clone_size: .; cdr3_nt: TGTGCCAGTAGTATACCCCGGGAGTTCTATGGCTACACCTTC; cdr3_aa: CASSIPREFYGYTF
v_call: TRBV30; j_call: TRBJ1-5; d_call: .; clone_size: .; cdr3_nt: TGTGCCTGGAGTGTCCGGGCGGGCCAGCCCCAGCATTTT; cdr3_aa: CAWSVRAGQPQHF